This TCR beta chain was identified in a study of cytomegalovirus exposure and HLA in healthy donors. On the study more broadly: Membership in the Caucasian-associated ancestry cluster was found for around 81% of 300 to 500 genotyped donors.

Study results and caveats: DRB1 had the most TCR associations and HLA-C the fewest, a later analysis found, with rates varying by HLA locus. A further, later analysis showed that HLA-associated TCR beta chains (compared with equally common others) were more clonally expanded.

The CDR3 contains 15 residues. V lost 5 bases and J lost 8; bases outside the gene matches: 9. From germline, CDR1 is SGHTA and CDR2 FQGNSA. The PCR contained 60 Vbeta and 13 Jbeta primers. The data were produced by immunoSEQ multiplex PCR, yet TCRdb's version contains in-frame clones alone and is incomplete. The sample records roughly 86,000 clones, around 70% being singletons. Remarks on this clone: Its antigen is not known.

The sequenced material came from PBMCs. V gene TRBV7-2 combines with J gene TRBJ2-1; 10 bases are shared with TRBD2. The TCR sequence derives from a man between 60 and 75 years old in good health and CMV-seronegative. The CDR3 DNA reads TGTGCCAGCAGCCCCTCTAGCGGGAGAGGGTATGAGCAGTTCTTC. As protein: CASSPSSGRGYEQFF.